One and the same sample provided the 15 T cell receptor beta chains below, sequenced in a study of tumor and adjacent non-tumor tissue in lung cancer. No cell sorting was done before RNA was extracted from the tissue. Distant lung tissue was collected more than 3 cm away from the tumor edge. The library came from three nested PCR rounds adapted from ARM-PCR protocols. One entry per CDR3 protein, called by TCRdb with MiXCR from the multiplex PCR reads. This table has over 80,000 distinct CDR3 sequences, 75% to 85% appearing once. The specimen was distant non-tumor lung tissue. These TCRs come from a man aged 60 to 75 with small cell lung cancer.

Turning to this clonotype: One end of the junction does not line up with germline, which may come from a read error. V and J are TRBV6-1 and TRBJ1-5; D is possibly TRBD1 (6 bases). The CDR3 totals 16 residues. The germline gives CDR1 MNHNS, CDR2 SASEGT. CDR3 coding DNA: TGTGCCAGCACTGGCCGGGGCCCGGGGGGCAATCAGCCCCAACATTTT. Its protein product is CASTGRGPGGNQPQHF.

This clonotype occurred a few times. A read error is possible here, since a much larger clone lies one base away. The chain employs TRBV5-1 and TRBJ2-7, with a weak D call TRBD2 (5 bases). The CDR3 loop spans 14 amino acids. Trimming took off 2 bases at V and 4 bases at J, with 13 bases between the two ends. Germline CDR1 and CDR2: SGHRS and YFSETQ. CDR3 coding DNA: TGCGCCAGCAGCTTAGCGGAAGAAAGATACGAGCAGTACTTC. It encodes CASSLAEERYEQYF. The full variable domain, with the rest looked up from reference TRBV5-1 and TRBJ2-7, is KAGVTQTPRYLIKTRGQQVTLSCSPISGHRSVSWYQQTPGQGLQFLFEYFSETQRNKGNFPGRFSGRQFSNSRSEMNVSTLELGDSALYLCASSLAEERYEQYFGPGTRLTVT.

As regards this clonotype: One junction end disagrees with the germline gene, perhaps due to a read error. The chain has TRBV11-2 and TRBJ2-2, with 9 positions matching TRBD1. CDR1 SGHAT and CDR2 FQNNGV come from the germline V gene. The CDR3 runs 14 residues. The DNA for the CDR3 is TGTGCCATCCACGGGACAGGGAACACCGAGGAGCTGTTTTTT. Its translation is CAIHGTGNTEELFF. The full variable domain, with the rest looked up from reference TRBV11-2 and TRBJ2-2, is EAGVAQSPRYKIIEKRQSVAFWCNPISGHATLYWYQQILGQGPKLLIQFQNNGVVDDSQLPKDRFSAERLKGVDSTLKIQPAKLEDSAVYLCAIHGTGNTEELFFGEGSRLTVL.

Turning to this clonotype: Since the CDR3 does not end with the conserved phenylalanine or tryptophan, this likely comes from a read error. The chain carries TRBV6-5 and TRBJ2-7; the match to TRBD1 covers 7 bases. From germline, CDR1 is MNHEY and CDR2 SVGAGI. The CDR3 totals 17 residues. The junction had 14 bases not matched to a gene; V was cut back by 6 bases and J by 0 bases. The CDR3 coding sequence is TGTGCCAGCAGCGAGGAAAGGGGGCATTTGGGCTCCTACGAGCAGTACATC. Residues: CASSEERGHLGSYEQYI.

Regarding this clonotype: A much larger clone is a single base away; this may be a read error. The rearrangement joins TRBV24-1 to TRBJ2-3; D gene ambiguous. The V end was cut by 3 bases, the J end by 5 bases, with 11 bases between. Germline loops: CDR1 KGHDR, CDR2 SFDVKD. CDR3 size: 14 residues. The DNA of the CDR3 is TGTGCCACCAGTGATCCCTTAACACAAGATACGCAGTATTTT. This gives the protein CATSDPLTQDTQYF.

Comments on this clonotype: A junction end diverges from the germline sequence, so it may reflect a read error. The chain joins TRBV10-2 to TRBJ2-1; D possibly corresponds to TRBD1 (6 bases). The germline V gene encodes CDR1 WSHSY and CDR2 SAAADI. The CDR3 has 13 amino acids. CDR3 sequence reads: CASCETGQCEPFF. The DNA for the CDR3 is TGCGCCAGCTGCGAGACAGGCCAGTGTGAGCCGTTCTTC.

Comment on this clonotype: At one end, the junction sequence differs from germline, possibly due to a read error. Written as DNA, the CDR3 is TGTACCAGTAGTTTTATGTGGCAGGGGGCAGGGAGCACAGATACGCAGTATTTT. It yields the protein CTSSFMWQGAGSTDTQYF. The rearrangement joins TRBV28 to TRBJ2-3, with 8 bases matching TRBD1. From germline, CDR1 is MDHEN and CDR2 SYDVKM. The CDR3 is 18 amino acids.

Turning to this clonotype: At one end the junction does not follow the germline gene, possibly because of a read error. This chain connects TRBV11-2 to TRBJ2-1; TRBD2 is a possible D gene (6 bases). From germline, CDR1 is SGHAT and CDR2 FQNNGV. The CDR3 loop spans 15 amino acids. Here the CDR3 reads CASSLGLKAYNEQFF. The CDR3 DNA reads TGTGCCAGCAGCCTAGGACTAAAGGCCTATAATGAGCAGTTCTTT. The variable domain in full, with the rest retrieved from reference TRBV11-2 and TRBJ2-1, is EAGVAQSPRYKIIEKRQSVAFWCNPISGHATLYWYQQILGQGPKLLIQFQNNGVVDDSQLPKDRFSAERLKGVDSTLKIQPAKLEDSAVYLCASSLGLKAYNEQFFGPGTRLTVL.

Turning to this clonotype: The final CDR3 position lacks the conserved phenylalanine or tryptophan, pointing to a likely read error. The genes are TRBV29-1 and TRBJ2-3; 9 bases fit TRBD2. J gave up 3 bases and V 5 bases, and 12 bases lay outside the gene matches. This CDR3 has 16 residues. The germline V gene encodes CDR1 SQVTM and CDR2 ANQGSEA. The DNA for the CDR3 is TGCAGCGTTTCTGGGGGAAGCGGGAGGTCTACAGATACGCAGTATTTG. As protein: CSVSGGSGRSTDTQYL.

With respect to this clonotype: A much larger clone differs from this one at a single base, so this may be a read error. The chain combines TRBV28 with TRBJ1-5, with D uncertain. Germline V gives CDR1 MDHEN, CDR2 SYDVKM. The CDR3 is 14 amino acids. CDR3 residues: CDSSLVIPNQPQHF. CDR3 DNA: TGTGACAGCAGTTTAGTGATCCCCAATCAGCCCCAGCATTTT.

The V call is TRBV29-1, the J call TRBJ2-1; no clear D. CDR3 length: 13 residues. Germline V CDR1 and CDR2: SQVTM, ANQGSEA. CDR3 DNA: TGCGGCGACATGGCAGGTACCTACAATGAGCAGTTCTTC. This sequence encodes CGDMAGTYNEQFF.

About this clonotype: Sequence at one end of the junction differs from germline and may be a read error. This chain connects TRBV4-2 to TRBJ2-2; TRBD1 is a possible D gene (5 bases). From germline, CDR1 is LGHNA and CDR2 YNFKEQ. The CDR3 runs 16 residues. CDR3 sequence: CASSQDLRANSGELFF. The CDR3 DNA is TGTGCTAGCAGCCAAGATCTCAGGGCGAACAGTGGGGAGCTGTTTTTT.

About this clonotype itself: Just one base apart from a much larger clone, this may be a read error. The chain uses TRBV24-1 and TRBJ2-3, with 7 positions matching TRBD1. CDR1 is KGHDR and CDR2 is SFDVKD in the germline V gene. V lost 7 bases to trimming and J lost 4 bases; unmatched junction nucleotides: 4. This CDR3 is built from 13 residues. The CDR3 coding sequence is TGTGCCACCAGATACACAGGGGCAGATACGCAGTATTTT. Protein sequence: CATRYTGADTQYF.

Note on this clonotype: It is likely a read error, because the conserved phenylalanine at the end of the CDR3 is missing. The chain combines TRBV6-6 with TRBJ1-1; TRBD1 is a possible D gene (5 bases). CDR1 and CDR2 (germline): MNHNY, SVGAGI (reference sequence). This CDR3 spans 15 amino acids. V lost 2 bases and J lost 0, with 10 bases in between. As DNA, the CDR3 is TGTGCCAGCAGTTACACCCGGACACTGAACACTGAAGCTTTCTTA. Its translation is CASSYTRTLNTEAFL.

This clonotype is judged medium-sized. V gene TRBV20-1 combines with J gene TRBJ2-7; D gene uncertain. Germline CDR1 DFQATT, CDR2 SNEGSKA (reference sequence). This CDR3 comprises 11 residues. With 5 bases removed from V and 5 bases from J, the gap between germline ends came to 10 bases. CDR3: CSASPGNEQYV. The CDR3 nucleotides read TGCAGTGCTTCTCCAGGTAACGAGCAGTACGTC.